Listed below are T cell receptor beta chains from one sample, sequenced in a study of identical twins. MiXCR, run by TCRdb on the 5' RACE reads, gives a single entry per CDR3 protein. The data show around 490,000 distinct CDR3 sequences, 20% to 25% seen once. The sample was also reused in another study, on yellow fever vaccine responses in identical twins.

The sequencing sample was made of CD4+ T cells sorted from blood. The source is a woman aged 18-35 years in good health. The CDR3 runs from the conserved cysteine through the conserved F or W. A D gene is named only where the DNA matches it firmly. Expanded clones are given a class, and other clones once, few, many or no size at all.

cdr3_aa	cdr3_nt	d_call	j_call	v_call	clone_size
CASSLVAGSTDMQYF	TGTGCCAGCAGTTTGGTAGCGGGGAGCACAGATATGCAGTATTTT	TRBD2	TRBJ2-3	TRBV28	.
CSARAHAGLSYNEQFF	TGCAGTGCTAGAGCCCATGCGGGACTCTCCTACAATGAGCAGTTCTTC	.	TRBJ2-1	TRBV20-1	.
CSARDRLSPNFAGANVLTF	TGCAGTGCCAGGGACAGGTTGTCCCCTAATTTCGCTGGGGCCAACGTCCTGACTTTC	TRBD1	TRBJ2-6	TRBV20-1	few
CASRWGQGNTGELFF	TGTGCCAGCAGATGGGGACAGGGGAACACCGGGGAGCTGTTTTTT	TRBD1	TRBJ2-2	TRBV6-1	.
CATSDPGQIRPNEQFF	TGTGCCACCAGTGACCCGGGACAGATTCGACCCAATGAGCAGTTCTTC	TRBD1	TRBJ2-1	TRBV24-1	.
CATSATIPGRQTNEQFF	TGTGCCACCAGTGCCACCATCCCGGGACGACAAACCAATGAGCAGTTCTTC	.	TRBJ2-1	TRBV24-1	few
CASSLDRVSTDTQYF	TGTGCCAGCAGCTTGGATAGAGTGAGCACAGATACGCAGTATTTT	.	TRBJ2-3	TRBV11-2	few
CASSHQRPGAESNQPQHF	TGCGCCAGCAGCCACCAAAGACCTGGGGCTGAAAGCAATCAGCCCCAGCATTTT	.	TRBJ1-5	TRBV4-1	.
CASGWGHNSGNTIYF	TGTGCCAGCGGATGGGGACATAACTCTGGAAACACCATATATTTT	.	TRBJ1-3	TRBV12-3/TRBV12-4	few
CASSFHRGDTGELFF	TGCGCCAGCAGCTTTCACAGGGGGGACACCGGGGAGCTGTTTTTT	TRBD1	TRBJ2-2	TRBV5-1	few
CASSSIPGTGVKEQFF	TGCGCCAGCAGCTCAATCCCCGGGACCGGGGTCAAAGAGCAGTTCTTC	.	TRBJ2-1	TRBV5-1	few
CASKKTGNNEQFF	TGTGCCAGCAAGAAAACGGGGAACAATGAGCAGTTCTTC	.	TRBJ2-1	TRBV6-1	few
CASSPGTGGLDEQFF	TGTGCCAGCTCACCAGGGACAGGGGGCCTTGATGAGCAGTTCTTC	TRBD1	TRBJ2-1	TRBV18	.
CASSLGEWGTDTQYF	TGCGCCAGCAGCTTAGGGGAATGGGGCACAGATACGCAGTATTTT	.	TRBJ2-3	TRBV5-1	few
CASSSTGAPYNEQFF	TGTGCCAGCAGCTCCACAGGGGCCCCCTACAATGAGCAGTTCTTC	TRBD1	TRBJ2-1	TRBV12-3/TRBV12-4	few
CASSTIPGQGGEQYF	TGCGCCAGCAGCACCATTCCGGGACAGGGTGGCGAGCAGTACTTC	TRBD1	TRBJ2-7	TRBV5-1	.
CAGAGGDLPTDTQYF	TGTGCTGGTGCGGGCGGAGACCTACCCACAGATACGCAGTATTTT	.	TRBJ2-3	TRBV10-3	few
CSARGLADTGELFF	TGCAGTGCTAGAGGGCTAGCAGACACCGGGGAGCTGTTTTTT	.	TRBJ2-2	TRBV20-1	few
CASTQDYMNTEAFF	TGTGCCAGCACCCAAGATTACATGAACACTGAAGCTTTCTTT	.	TRBJ1-1	TRBV7-6	few
CASRWTANTGELFF	TGTGCCAGCCGTTGGACAGCAAACACCGGGGAGCTGTTTTTT	.	TRBJ2-2	TRBV12-3/TRBV12-4	many
CASSLRVGSFKETQYF	TGTGCCAGCAGCCTTCGAGTCGGCAGTTTTAAAGAGACCCAGTACTTC	.	TRBJ2-5	TRBV7-9	.
CASSPWRGQLHEQYF	TGTGCCAGCAGCCCGTGGCGTGGACAGTTGCACGAGCAGTACTTC	.	TRBJ2-7	TRBV6-1	.
CATSAAAYGYTF	TGTGCCACCAGTGCCGCAGCCTATGGCTACACCTTC	.	TRBJ1-2	TRBV24-1	few
CASGRQGTYTEAFF	TGCGCCAGCGGGCGACAGGGGACGTACACTGAAGCTTTCTTT	TRBD1	TRBJ1-1	TRBV5-1	.
CASSIRTGDEQFF	TGTGCCAGCTCAATTAGGACAGGGGATGAGCAGTTCTTC	TRBD1	TRBJ2-1	TRBV18	.
CASSQRGRTTYNEQFF	TGTGCCAGCAGCCAACGGGGACGGACGACATACAATGAGCAGTTCTTC	.	TRBJ2-1	TRBV7-2	.
CASSQAPQAGVYEQYF	TGCGCCAGCAGCCAAGCACCCCAAGCGGGAGTCTACGAGCAGTACTTC	TRBD2	TRBJ2-7	TRBV4-1	.
CASSRDPRNEQFF	TGTGCCAGCAGCCGGGACCCACGCAATGAGCAGTTCTTC	.	TRBJ2-1	TRBV6-1	.
CATSDSGGAEGRVYEQYF	TGTGCCACCAGTGATTCGGGGGGGGCTGAGGGTCGTGTCTACGAGCAGTACTTC	TRBD2	TRBJ2-7	TRBV24-1	few
CASSLKGHGRLDTQYF	TGCGCCAGCAGCTTGAAGGGACACGGTCGTCTAGATACGCAGTATTTT	.	TRBJ2-3	TRBV5-1	.
CSVRAGEETQYF	TGCAGCGTTCGGGCGGGAGAAGAGACCCAGTACTTC	TRBD2	TRBJ2-5	TRBV29-1	.
CASSAVSGFSTDTQYF	TGCGCCAGCAGCGCCGTTTCGGGTTTTAGCACAGATACGCAGTATTTT	.	TRBJ2-3	TRBV5-1	many
CASSLWTGGPTDTQYF	TGTGCCAGCAGCTTATGGACAGGTGGACCCACAGATACGCAGTATTTT	TRBD1	TRBJ2-3	TRBV7-6	.
CASSPPSGSWYEQYF	TGTGCCAGCAGTCCACCCAGCGGGAGTTGGTACGAGCAGTACTTC	TRBD2	TRBJ2-7	TRBV28	.
CAILLSGTRTRTQYF	TGCGCCATTCTACTTTCCGGGACTAGAACACGTACGCAGTATTTT	TRBD2	TRBJ2-3	TRBV10-2	few
CASSVGSGGGMGTAFF	TGTGCCAGCAGCGTAGGCTCAGGGGGAGGGATGGGGACAGCTTTCTTT	TRBD1	TRBJ1-1	TRBV9	.
CSARGGTSKNIQYF	TGCAGTGCTAGAGGAGGGACGAGCAAAAACATTCAGTACTTC	.	TRBJ2-4	TRBV20-1	.
CASSYSILGSNQPQHF	TGTGCCAGCAGTTACTCGATCCTGGGGTCCAATCAGCCCCAGCATTTT	.	TRBJ1-5	TRBV6-5	.
CASSLLAGGGNNEQFF	TGCGCCAGCAGTCTTCTAGCGGGAGGAGGAAACAATGAGCAGTTCTTC	TRBD2	TRBJ2-1	TRBV5-1	few
CATSGGSTDTQYF	TGTGCCACCAGTGGCGGGAGCACAGATACGCAGTATTTT	.	TRBJ2-3	TRBV24-1	few
CASSLRSSYNSPLHF	TGTGCCAGCAGTTTGCGGAGCTCCTATAATTCACCCCTCCACTTT	.	TRBJ1-6	TRBV12-3/TRBV12-4	many
CASSLVAVDEQFF	TGTGCCAGCAGTTTGGTAGCAGTCGATGAGCAGTTCTTC	.	TRBJ2-1	TRBV12-3/TRBV12-4	many
CASSTLQGALGNQPQHF	TGTGCCAGCAGTACACTCCAGGGGGCGCTTGGCAATCAGCCCCAGCATTTT	TRBD1	TRBJ1-5	TRBV28	.
CASSFAPSGEKLFF	TGTGCCAGCAGTTTCGCGCCCAGCGGTGAAAAACTGTTTTTT	.	TRBJ1-4	TRBV12-3/TRBV12-4	few
CASSLDGVGELFF	TGTGCCAGCAGCTTAGATGGCGTCGGGGAGCTGTTTTTT	.	TRBJ2-2	TRBV7-9	few
CASRDSLNEKLFF	TGCGCCAGCAGGGACAGTTTGAATGAAAAACTGTTTTTT	.	TRBJ1-4	TRBV5-1	.